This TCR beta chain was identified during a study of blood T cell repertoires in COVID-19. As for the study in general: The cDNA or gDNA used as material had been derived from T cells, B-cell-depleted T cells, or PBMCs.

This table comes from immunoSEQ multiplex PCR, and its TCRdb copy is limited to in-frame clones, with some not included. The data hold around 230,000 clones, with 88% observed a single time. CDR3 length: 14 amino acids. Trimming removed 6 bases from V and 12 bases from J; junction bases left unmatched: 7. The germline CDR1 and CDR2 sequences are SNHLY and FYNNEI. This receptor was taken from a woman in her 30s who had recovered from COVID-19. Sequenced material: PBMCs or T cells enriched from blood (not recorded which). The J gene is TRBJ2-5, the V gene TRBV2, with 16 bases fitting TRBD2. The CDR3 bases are TGTGCCAGCAGGGACGGGACTAGCGGGGGGGCCAAGTACTTC. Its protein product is CASRDGTSGGAKYF.